A single sample is the source of the 20 T cell receptor beta chains below, sequenced in a study of blood T cells in healthy people across ages (dated by TCRdb to between 2014 and 2016). Preparation of the library involved 5' RACE. The instrument given in TCRdb is Illumina HiSeq 2500. A second PCR of about 7 to 12 cycles was run with a J-beta primer mix and a sample-barcoded 5' primer. Using fastp at Q25 and MiXCR, TCRdb reprocessed the public reads and kept productive beta chains. Entries that share a CDR3 protein sequence are merged under the most common genes and DNA. In all, the sample holds over 750,000 distinct CDR3 sequences, and about 25% of those were seen once. The ten largest make up more than 8.5% of the sample. The data were also submitted as part of a second study, on T cells of mothers and their children.

The sequenced sample consisted of blood. The receptors originated from a boy between 10 and 17 years old in good health.

This clonotype was observed once. The genes are TRBV7-3 and TRBJ1-4, with D possibly TRBD1 on 5 matching bases. This CDR3 has 15 residues. Germline-derived CDR1 and CDR2 are SGHTA and FQGTGA. Trimming pared 5 bases from V and 4 bases from J, leaving 14 bases between. Written as DNA, the CDR3 is TGTGCCAGCAGCCCCGGGACGTTTGATAATGAAAAACTGTTTTTT. It specifies CASSPGTFDNEKLFF.

The rearrangement joins TRBV9 to TRBJ2-3; D is uncertain. V was pared by 4 bases and J by 4 bases, with 7 bases between. This CDR3 comprises 12 residues. Germline V gene sequence: CDR1 SGDLS, CDR2 YYNGEE. CDR3 nucleotide sequence: TGTGCCAGCAGCTCTTCCCCAGATACGCAGTATTTT. Translated: CASSSSPDTQYF. Looking up the rest from reference TRBV9 and TRBJ2-3 gives the full variable domain: DSGVTQTPKHLITATGQRVTLRCSPRSGDLSVYWYQQSLDQGLQFLIQYYNGEERAKGNILERFSAQQFPDLHSELNLSSLELGDSALYFCASSSSPDTQYFGPGTRLTVL.

This clonotype has only a few counts. The chain joins TRBV29-1 to TRBJ2-3; tentatively, D is TRBD1 (6 bases). This CDR3 is 13 amino acids long. Germline V gene lookup returns CDR1 SQVTM and CDR2 ANQGSEA. Trimming removed 3 bases from V and 3 bases from J, with 10 bases in between. CDR3: CSVEGDITDTQYF. CDR3 in DNA: TGCAGCGTTGAGGGGGACATAACAGATACGCAGTATTTT.

The rearrangement uses TRBV9 and TRBJ1-5; D unresolved. CDR3 length equals 15 residues. The germline CDR1 and CDR2 sequences are SGDLS and YYNGEE. The V end was cut by 0 bases, the J end by 0 bases, with 7 bases between. The CDR3 region is CASSVEGDSNQPQHF. The CDR3 DNA follows: TGTGCCAGCAGCGTAGAGGGCGATAGCAATCAGCCCCAGCATTTT.

This clonotype was found a few times. J is TRBJ2-3 and V is TRBV7-9; D might be TRBD1 or TRBD2, each matching 5 bases. Trimming left V 3 bases short and J 4 bases short, with 20 bases between. Germline V gene lookup returns CDR1 SEHNR and CDR2 FQNEAQ (reference sequence). The CDR3 has 17 residues. CDR3 nucleotide sequence: TGTGCCAGCAGCTTGGGACGAAGACCTAATGGTGCAGATACGCAGTATTTT. This codes for CASSLGRRPNGADTQYF.

The rearrangement uses TRBV27 and TRBJ2-3, with TRBD1 matching over 8 bases. The CDR3 has 15 residues. From germline, CDR1 is MNHEY and CDR2 SMNVEV (reference sequence). Trimming took 2 bases from V and 7 from J; bases not matched to a gene: 8. The CDR3 DNA follows: TGTGCCAGCAGTTTACCCGGACAGGGTGCGTATACGCAGTATTTT. Translating it yields CASSLPGQGAYTQYF.

In this sample, this clonotype turned up a few times. The V call is TRBV29-1, the J call TRBJ1-2, with D possibly TRBD1 on 5 matching bases. Trimming cost V 3 bases and J 4 bases, with 21 bases left between them. The CDR3 is made up of 16 amino acids. Germline V lookup: CDR1 SQVTM, CDR2 ANQGSEA. The CDR3 protein is CSVDSVRDGDGYGYTF. In DNA, the CDR3 is TGCAGCGTTGATAGCGTCCGGGACGGAGATGGCTATGGCTACACCTTC.

The rearrangement uses TRBV6-6 and TRBJ2-7; possibly TRBD1 for D (5 bases). The CDR3 runs to 13 residues. V dropped 8 bases and J dropped 3 bases, with 14 bases sitting between them. Germline CDR1 MNHNY, CDR2 SVGAGI (reference sequence). The CDR3 nucleotides are TGTGCCAGCTCCCACCTCGGACACTACGAGCAGTACTTC. Translated, it gives CASSHLGHYEQYF.

This chain uses TRBV28 with TRBJ1-1; D ambiguous. Trimming removed 4 bases at V and 2 bases at J, with 17 bases between. There are 16 residues in the CDR3. Germline CDR1 MDHEN, CDR2 SYDVKM. The CDR3 bases are TGTGCCAGCAGTTCAAAGGCACCGGGTCACAACACTGAAGCTTTCTTT. Translation gives CASSSKAPGHNTEAFF.

This clonotype was seen only once. The rearrangement joins TRBV29-1 to TRBJ2-5; D is undetermined. Per germline, CDR1 SQVTM and CDR2 ANQGSEA. V was pared by 8 bases and J by 4 bases, with 14 bases between. The CDR3 has 12 residues. CDR3 sequence: CSLTSVGETQYF. The CDR3 DNA follows: TGCAGCCTTACGTCCGTCGGAGAGACCCAGTACTTC. Looking up the rest from reference TRBV29-1 and TRBJ2-5 gives the full variable domain: SAVISQKPSRDICQRGTSLTIQCQVDSQVTMMFWYRQQPGQSLTLIATANQGSEATYESGFVIDKFPISRPNLTFSTLTVSNMSPEDSSIYLCSLTSVGETQYFGPGTRLLVL.

The chain is built from TRBV19 and TRBJ2-2; TRBD1 is a possible D gene (6 bases). The CDR3 extends over 16 amino acids. Germline V gene sequence: CDR1 LNHDA, CDR2 SQIVND (reference sequence). Trimming removed 5 bases at V and 2 bases at J, with 15 bases between. Here the CDR3 DNA reads TGTGCCAGTAGTCCCGGGACACCTCGTAACACCGGGGAGCTGTTTTTT. Translation gives CASSPGTPRNTGELFF. Combining the CDR3 with reference TRBV19 and TRBJ2-2 gives the whole variable domain DGGITQSPKYLFRKEGQNVTLSCEQNLNHDAMYWYRQDPGQGLRLIYYSQIVNDFQKGDIAEGYSVSREKKESFPLTVTSAQKNPTAFYLCASSPGTPRNTGELFFGEGSRLTVL.

This clonotype was seen a few times. In DNA, the CDR3 is TGTGCCAGCAGCTTAGCTACAGGGGGACCCGAGCAGTACTTC. Its protein product is CASSLATGGPEQYF. This chain uses TRBV7-2 with TRBJ2-7, with 8 bases aligning to TRBD1. The CDR3 sequence is 14 residues long. Germline assignment: CDR1 SGHTA and CDR2 FQGNSA. Losses at the gene ends were 0 bases for V and 6 bases for J; bases not matched to a gene: 4.

This chain connects TRBV7-8 to TRBJ2-7; 7 bases line up with TRBD1. With 6 bases clipped from V and 2 bases from J, the junction kept 10 bases outside the gene matches. Germline CDR1 and CDR2: SGHVS and FQNEAQ. This CDR3 contains 15 residues. The CDR3 DNA reads as TGTGCCAGCAGTCGAACAGGACAGGAGACCTACGAGCAGTACTTC. This encodes CASSRTGQETYEQYF.

This clonotype was picked up a small number of times. J is TRBJ1-2 and V is TRBV12-3 or TRBV12-4; D is uncertain. This CDR3 is 16 amino acids long. The V end was cut by 3 bases, the J end by 0 bases, with 14 bases between. For the CDR3, the DNA is TGTGCCAGCAGTTTGGGTAGGAGCAGCACTAACTATGGCTACACCTTC. Its translation is CASSLGRSSTNYGYTF.

In its sample, this clonotype was seen a few times. V gene TRBV7-9 combines with J gene TRBJ1-2; D not certain. The V end was cut by 2 bases, the J end by 2 bases, with 9 bases between. The CDR3 is 14 amino acids. The germline V gene has CDR1 SEHNR and CDR2 FQNEAQ (reference sequence). CDR3 sequence reads: CASSLPIRNYGYTF. CDR3 nucleotide sequence: TGTGCCAGCAGCTTACCTATAAGGAACTATGGCTACACCTTC.

In this sample, this clonotype turned up a few times. The chain has TRBV29-1 and TRBJ1-1; TRBD1 might be the D (6 bases). Germline V CDR1 and CDR2: SQVTM, ANQGSEA. V lost 2 bases and J 4 bases, leaving 17 bases between the germline ends. This CDR3 has 15 amino acids. The CDR3 region is CSVEWGGTRLTEAFF. CDR3 nucleotides: TGCAGCGTTGAATGGGGGGGGACAAGACTCACTGAAGCTTTCTTT.

This clonotype was picked up a small number of times. This rearrangement joins TRBV28 to TRBJ2-5, with 8 nucleotides matching TRBD2. J was trimmed by 2 bases and V by 6 bases; bases with no gene match: 8. CDR1 is MDHEN and CDR2 is SYDVKM in the germline V gene. The CDR3 loop spans 15 amino acids. The CDR3 here is CASSPSGLGQETQYF. CDR3 DNA: TGTGCCAGCAGCCCTTCGGGACTAGGGCAAGAGACCCAGTACTTC.

This clonotype has more than one count but fewer than ten. The chain joins TRBV29-1 to TRBJ1-1, with D perhaps TRBD1 (5 bases). The V end was cut by 2 bases, the J end by 1 base, with 8 bases between. The CDR3 loop spans 13 amino acids. Germline-derived CDR1 and CDR2 are SQVTM and ANQGSEA. The CDR3 loop reads CSVERGWNTEAFF. Here the CDR3 DNA reads TGCAGCGTTGAAAGGGGCTGGAACACTGAAGCTTTCTTT.

The sample holds a few counts of this clonotype. V and J are TRBV7-2 and TRBJ1-3; D is undetermined. Trimming left V 1 base short and J 3 bases short, with 7 bases between. Germline-derived CDR1 and CDR2 are SGHTA and FQGNSA. The CDR3 is 14 amino acids. As DNA, the CDR3 is TGTGCCAGCAGCTTAGTAGTGGGTGGAAACACCATATATTTT. This codes for CASSLVVGGNTIYF.

The J gene is TRBJ2-6, the V gene TRBV7-6, with TRBD1 identical over 7 bases. The CDR3 extends over 15 amino acids. V dropped 5 bases and J dropped 3; count of bases not matched to a gene: 4. CDR1 and CDR2 (germline): SGHVS, FNYEAQ. DNA of the CDR3: TGTGCCAGCAGCGTAGGGGGCGGTGGGGCCAACGTCCTGACTTTC. Encoded protein: CASSVGGGGANVLTF.